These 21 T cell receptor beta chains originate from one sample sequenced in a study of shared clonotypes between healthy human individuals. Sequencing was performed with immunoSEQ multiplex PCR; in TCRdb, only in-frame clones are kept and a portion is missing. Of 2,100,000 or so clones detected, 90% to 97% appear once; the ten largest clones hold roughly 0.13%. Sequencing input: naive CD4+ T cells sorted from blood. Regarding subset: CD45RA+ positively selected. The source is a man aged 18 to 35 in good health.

The CDR3 bases are TGTGCCAGCAGTTTCCCCGAGACAGTTATCTATGGCTACACCTTC. The encoded protein is CASSFPETVIYGYTF. The J gene is TRBJ1-2, the V gene TRBV28, with D possibly being TRBD1 (5 bases). The CDR3 spans 15 residues. V gave up 3 bases and J gave up 4 bases, with 15 bases separating them. Germline V lookup: CDR1 MDHEN, CDR2 SYDVKM.

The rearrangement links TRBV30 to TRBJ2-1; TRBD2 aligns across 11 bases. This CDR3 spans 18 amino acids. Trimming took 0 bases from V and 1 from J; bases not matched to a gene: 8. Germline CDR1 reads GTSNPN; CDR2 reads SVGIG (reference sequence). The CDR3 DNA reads TGTGCCTGGAGTGTACTCCGGACTAGCGGGTATTCCTACAATGAGCAGTTCTTC. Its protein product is CAWSVLRTSGYSYNEQFF.

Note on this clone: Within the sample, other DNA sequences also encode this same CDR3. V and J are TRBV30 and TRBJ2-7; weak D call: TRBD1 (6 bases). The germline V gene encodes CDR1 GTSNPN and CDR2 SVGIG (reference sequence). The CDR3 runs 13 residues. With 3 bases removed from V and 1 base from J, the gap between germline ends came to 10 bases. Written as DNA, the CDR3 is TGTGCCTGGAGCGAAACAGGGTCCTACGAGCAGTACTTC. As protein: CAWSETGSYEQYF.

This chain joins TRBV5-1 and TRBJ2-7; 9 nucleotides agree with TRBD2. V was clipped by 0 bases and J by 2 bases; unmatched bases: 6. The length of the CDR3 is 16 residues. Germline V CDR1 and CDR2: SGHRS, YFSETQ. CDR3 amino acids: CASSLEVVAGAYEQYF. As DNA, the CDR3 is TGCGCCAGCAGCTTGGAAGTGGTAGCGGGGGCCTACGAGCAGTACTTC.

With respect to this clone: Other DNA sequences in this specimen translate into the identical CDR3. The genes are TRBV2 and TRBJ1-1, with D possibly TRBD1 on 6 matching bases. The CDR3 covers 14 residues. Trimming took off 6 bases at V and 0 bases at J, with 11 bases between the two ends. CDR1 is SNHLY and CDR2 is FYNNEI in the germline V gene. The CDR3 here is CASSPDSVNTEAFF. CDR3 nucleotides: TGTGCCAGCAGCCCGGACAGCGTGAACACTGAAGCTTTCTTT.

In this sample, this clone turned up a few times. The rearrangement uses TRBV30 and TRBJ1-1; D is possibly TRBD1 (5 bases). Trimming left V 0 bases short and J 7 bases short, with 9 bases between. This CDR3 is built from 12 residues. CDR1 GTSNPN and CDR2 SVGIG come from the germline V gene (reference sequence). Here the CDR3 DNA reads TGTGCCTGGAGTGTAGGGGAAAGTGAAGCTTTCTTT. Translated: CAWSVGESEAFF.

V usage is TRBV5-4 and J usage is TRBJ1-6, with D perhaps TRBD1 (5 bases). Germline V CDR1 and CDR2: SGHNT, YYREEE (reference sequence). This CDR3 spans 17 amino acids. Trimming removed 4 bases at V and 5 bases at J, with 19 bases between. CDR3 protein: CASSPGGRMGDNSPLHF. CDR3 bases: TGTGCCAGCAGCCCTGGAGGCAGGATGGGGGATAATTCACCCCTCCACTTT.

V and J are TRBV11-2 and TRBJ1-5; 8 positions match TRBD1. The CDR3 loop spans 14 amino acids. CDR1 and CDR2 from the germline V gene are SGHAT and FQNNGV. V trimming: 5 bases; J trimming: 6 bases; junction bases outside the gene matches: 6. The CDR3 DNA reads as TGTGCCAGCAGCCAGGGACAGGAAGGTCAGCCCCAGCATTTT. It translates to CASSQGQEGQPQHF.

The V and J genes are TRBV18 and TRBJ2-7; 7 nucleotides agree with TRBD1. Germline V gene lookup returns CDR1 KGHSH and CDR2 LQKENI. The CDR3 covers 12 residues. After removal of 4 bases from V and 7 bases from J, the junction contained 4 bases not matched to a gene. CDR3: CASSRQGGEQYF. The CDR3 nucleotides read TGTGCCAGCTCACGACAGGGTGGGGAGCAGTACTTC.

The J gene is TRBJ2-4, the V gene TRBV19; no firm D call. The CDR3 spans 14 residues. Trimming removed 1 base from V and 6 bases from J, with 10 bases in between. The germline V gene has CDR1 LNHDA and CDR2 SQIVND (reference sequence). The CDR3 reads CASSIAKDVNIQYF. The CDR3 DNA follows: TGTGCCAGTAGTATAGCTAAGGATGTAAACATTCAGTACTTC. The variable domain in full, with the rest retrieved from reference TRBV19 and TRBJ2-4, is DGGITQSPKYLFRKEGQNVTLSCEQNLNHDAMYWYRQDPGQGLRLIYYSQIVNDFQKGDIAEGYSVSREKKESFPLTVTSAQKNPTAFYLCASSIAKDVNIQYFGAGTRLSVL.

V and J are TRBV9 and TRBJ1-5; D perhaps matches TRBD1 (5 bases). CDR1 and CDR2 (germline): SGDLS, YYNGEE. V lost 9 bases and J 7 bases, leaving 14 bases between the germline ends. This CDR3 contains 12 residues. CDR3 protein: CATGPGQQPQHF. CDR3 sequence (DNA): TGTGCCACTGGTCCGGGGCAACAGCCCCAGCATTTT.

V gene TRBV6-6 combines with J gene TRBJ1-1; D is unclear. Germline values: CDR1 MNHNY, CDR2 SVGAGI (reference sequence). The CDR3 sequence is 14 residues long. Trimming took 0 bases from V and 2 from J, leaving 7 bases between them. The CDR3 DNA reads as TGTGCCAGCAGTTACTCCGGACGTAACACTGAAGCTTTCTTT. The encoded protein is CASSYSGRNTEAFF.

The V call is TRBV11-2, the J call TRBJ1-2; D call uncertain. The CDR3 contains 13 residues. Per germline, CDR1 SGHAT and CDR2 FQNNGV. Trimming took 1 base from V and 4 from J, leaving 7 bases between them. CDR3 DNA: TGTGCCAGCAGCTTAGCAGGCATCTATGGCTACACCTTC. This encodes CASSLAGIYGYTF. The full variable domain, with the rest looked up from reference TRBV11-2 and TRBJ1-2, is EAGVAQSPRYKIIEKRQSVAFWCNPISGHATLYWYQQILGQGPKLLIQFQNNGVVDDSQLPKDRFSAERLKGVDSTLKIQPAKLEDSAVYLCASSLAGIYGYTFGSGTRLTVV.

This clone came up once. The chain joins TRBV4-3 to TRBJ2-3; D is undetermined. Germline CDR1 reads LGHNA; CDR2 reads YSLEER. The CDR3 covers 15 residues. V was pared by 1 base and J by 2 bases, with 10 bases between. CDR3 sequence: CASSQGGKFTDTQYF. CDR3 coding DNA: TGCGCCAGCAGCCAAGGGGGTAAATTCACAGATACGCAGTATTTT.

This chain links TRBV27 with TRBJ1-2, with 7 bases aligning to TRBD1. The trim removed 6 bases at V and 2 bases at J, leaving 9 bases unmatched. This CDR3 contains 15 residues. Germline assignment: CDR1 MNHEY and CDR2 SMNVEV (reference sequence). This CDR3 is CASRATGEYNYGYTF. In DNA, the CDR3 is TGTGCCAGCAGAGCCACAGGGGAGTACAACTATGGCTACACCTTC.

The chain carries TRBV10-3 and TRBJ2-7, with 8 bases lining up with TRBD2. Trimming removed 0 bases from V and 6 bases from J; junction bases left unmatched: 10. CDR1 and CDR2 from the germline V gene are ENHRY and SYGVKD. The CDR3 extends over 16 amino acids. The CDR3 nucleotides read TGTGCCATCAGTGAGTCGGCGGTAGCGGGATCACGCGAGCAGTACTTC. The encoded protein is CAISESAVAGSREQYF.

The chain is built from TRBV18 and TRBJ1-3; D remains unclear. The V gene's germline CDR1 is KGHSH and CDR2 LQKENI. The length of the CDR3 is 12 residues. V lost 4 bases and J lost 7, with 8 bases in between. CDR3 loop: CASSLVDNTIYF. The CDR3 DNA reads TGTGCCAGCTCACTGGTCGACAACACCATATATTTT.

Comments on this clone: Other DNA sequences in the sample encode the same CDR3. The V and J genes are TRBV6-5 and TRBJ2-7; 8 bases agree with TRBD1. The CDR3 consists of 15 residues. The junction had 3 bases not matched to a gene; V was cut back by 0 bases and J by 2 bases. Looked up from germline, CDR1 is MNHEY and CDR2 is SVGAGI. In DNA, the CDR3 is TGTGCCAGCAGTTACTCCGGGACAGGCACCTACGAGCAGTACTTC. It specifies CASSYSGTGTYEQYF.

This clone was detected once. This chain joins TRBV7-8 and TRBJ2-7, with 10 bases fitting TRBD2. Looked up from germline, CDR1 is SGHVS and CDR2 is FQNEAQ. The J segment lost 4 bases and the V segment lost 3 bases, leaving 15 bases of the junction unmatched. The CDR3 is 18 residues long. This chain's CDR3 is CASSLSTGTSVLPYEQYF. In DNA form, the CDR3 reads TGTGCCAGCAGCTTGTCGACCGGGACTAGCGTCCTTCCGTACGAGCAGTACTTC.

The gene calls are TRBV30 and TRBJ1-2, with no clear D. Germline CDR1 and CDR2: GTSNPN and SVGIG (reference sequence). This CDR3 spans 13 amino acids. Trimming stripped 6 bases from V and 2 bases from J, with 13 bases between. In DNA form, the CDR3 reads TGTGCCTGTCAAGCCCCCGTGAACTATGGCTACACCTTC. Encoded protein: CACQAPVNYGYTF.

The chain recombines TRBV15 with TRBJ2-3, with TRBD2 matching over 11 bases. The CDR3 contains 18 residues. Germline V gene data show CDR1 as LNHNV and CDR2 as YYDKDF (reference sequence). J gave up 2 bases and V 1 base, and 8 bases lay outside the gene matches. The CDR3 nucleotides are TGTGCCACCAGCAGAGGGGGGCTGACTAGCGGGATCACAGATACGCAGTATTTT. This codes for CATSRGGLTSGITDTQYF. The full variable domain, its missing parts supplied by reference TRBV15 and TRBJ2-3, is DAMVIQNPRYQVTQFGKPVTLSCSQTLNHNVMYWYQQKSSQAPKLLFHYYDKDFNNEADTPDNFQSRRPNTSFCFLDIRSPGLGDTAMYLCATSRGGLTSGITDTQYFGPGTRLTVL.